The clone carrying this T cell receptor beta chain was seen repeatedly, ten times or more. The antigen remains unidentified. The read stops 3 residues short of the end of the CDR3; the missing end is completed from the germline J gene. Germline CDR1 and CDR2: LGHNA and YNFKEQ. Trimming removed 0 bases at V and 9 bases at J, with 15 bases between. The CDR3 runs to 15 residues. Only in-frame clones appear in the TCRdb table, and some are missing; sequencing was by immunoSEQ multiplex PCR. The sample contains 50,000 or so clones, none of them singletons. Donors gave roughly 4.5 to 9 ml heparinized peripheral whole blood. This record comes from a study of T cell clonality in common variable immunodeficiency. Study-level findings and limits: Common variable immunodeficiency TCR beta sequences reportedly had fewer deletions and N-nucleotide insertions. TCRbeta clonality was increased in CVID versus healthy controls. CVID patient heterogeneity limited repertoire-clinical complication correlations.

The sample comprised peripheral blood mononuclear cells. The chain uses TRBV4-2 and TRBJ1-5; weak D call: TRBD1 (6 bases). The source is a person aged 18 to 75 in good health. The covered CDR3 bases are TGTGCCAGCAGCCAAGATCCGGGGCGGGGGCGGCCC. Amino acid sequence: CASSQDPGRGRP. The full-length CDR3 reads as CASSQDPGRGRPQHF.